A single sample gave rise to the 23 T cell receptor beta chains below, sequenced in a study of post-analysis software for immune sequencing data. Regarding the study as a whole: Relative to controls, patients had several TRBV segments at higher frequency, with TRBV5-6, TRBV5-1 and TRBV20-1 among these.

Researchers reported that TCR beta cDNA libraries carried unique molecular identifiers. One entry per CDR3 protein, called by TCRdb with MiXCR from the PCR reads. This table holds about half a million distinct CDR3 sequences, 34% found once. What these receptors recognize is not known. The sample was blood. The source is a girl aged 2-17 years with multiple sclerosis.

In this sample, this clonotype turned up a few times. The V gene is TRBV29-1, the J gene TRBJ1-2; 7 nucleotides agree with TRBD1. Trimming removed 7 bases from V and 3 bases from J; junction bases left unmatched: 2. CDR1 is SQVTM and CDR2 is ANQGSEA in the germline V gene. The CDR3 contains 11 residues. The CDR3 DNA reads TGCAGCGGAACAGGGGACTATGGCTACACCTTC. Amino acids: CSGTGDYGYTF.

The CDR3 here is CASSSFRGSGTDTQYF. The CDR3 DNA follows: TGCGCCAGCAGCTCCTTCCGGGGTAGTGGCACAGATACGCAGTATTTT. The chain is built from TRBV5-1 and TRBJ2-3, with a tentative D call TRBD2 (5 bases). Germline-derived CDR1 and CDR2 are SGHRS and YFSETQ. V was cut by 3 bases and J by 1 base, with 15 bases left in between. There are 16 residues in the CDR3. Filled out from reference TRBV5-1 and TRBJ2-3, the complete variable domain reads KAGVTQTPRYLIKTRGQQVTLSCSPISGHRSVSWYQQTPGQGLQFLFEYFSETQRNKGNFPGRFSGRQFSNSRSEMNVSTLELGDSALYLCASSSFRGSGTDTQYFGPGTRLTVL.

This clonotype has a handful of counts. The chain uses TRBV5-6 and TRBJ2-2; D not resolved. V was trimmed by 0 bases and J by 0 bases, leaving 6 bases between them. Germline V gene sequence: CDR1 SGHDT, CDR2 YYEEEE. This CDR3 contains 15 residues. The CDR3 coding sequence is TGTGCCAGCAGCTTGGATCGGGCGAACACCGGGGAGCTGTTTTTT. Protein sequence: CASSLDRANTGELFF. Based on the CDR3 plus reference TRBV5-6 and TRBJ2-2, the full variable domain is DAGVTQSPTHLIKTRGQQVTLRCSPKSGHDTVSWYQQALGQGPQFIFQYYEEEERQRGNFPDRFSGHQFPNYSSELNVNALLLGDSALYLCASSLDRANTGELFFGEGSRLTVL.

The J gene is TRBJ1-1, the V gene TRBV5-1, with D tentatively TRBD1 (5 bases). The CDR3 is made up of 14 amino acids. Germline lookup yields CDR1 SGHRS and CDR2 YFSETQ. V was trimmed by 5 bases and J by 1 base, leaving 12 bases between them. This chain's CDR3 is CASSSGLQNTEAFF. The CDR3 DNA sequence: TGCGCCAGCAGTTCGGGACTACAGAACACTGAAGCTTTCTTT. The full variable domain, completed using reference TRBV5-1 and TRBJ1-1, is KAGVTQTPRYLIKTRGQQVTLSCSPISGHRSVSWYQQTPGQGLQFLFEYFSETQRNKGNFPGRFSGRQFSNSRSEMNVSTLELGDSALYLCASSSGLQNTEAFFGQGTRLTVV.

The rearrangement links TRBV3-1 to TRBJ2-3; weak D call: TRBD2 (6 bases). The CDR3 runs to 14 residues. V lost 1 base and J lost 7, with 12 bases in between. Germline V gives CDR1 LGHDT, CDR2 YNNKEL (reference sequence). In nucleotides, the CDR3 is TGTGCCAGCAGCCAAGTGGCAGGGAGGCATACGCAGTATTTT. It yields the protein CASSQVAGRHTQYF.

This clonotype has a handful of counts. This chain connects TRBV2 to TRBJ1-1, with 7 bases identical to TRBD1. V dropped 6 bases and J dropped 5; count of bases not matched to a gene: 12. Germline-derived CDR1 and CDR2 are SNHLY and FYNNEI. The length of the CDR3 is 15 residues. DNA of the CDR3: TGTGCCAGCAGGCAGGGGGAGGCGGGCTGGACTGAAGCTTTCTTT. Its translation is CASRQGEAGWTEAFF. Together with reference TRBV2 and TRBJ1-1, the CDR3 gives the full variable domain: EPEVTQTPSHQVTQMGQEVILRCVPISNHLYFYWYRQILGQKVEFLVSFYNNEISEKSEIFDDQFSVERPDGSNFTLKIRSTKLEDSAMYFCASRQGEAGWTEAFFGQGTRLTVV.

This clonotype was seen a few times. The chain combines TRBV3-1 with TRBJ2-1, with 8 bases lining up with TRBD1. Trimming at V came to 3 bases and at J to 7 bases, leaving 5 bases not matched to a gene. This CDR3 spans 14 amino acids. CDR1 LGHDT and CDR2 YNNKEL come from the germline V gene (reference sequence). The CDR3 loop reads CASSHRDRFNEQFF. CDR3 DNA sequence: TGTGCCAGCAGCCATCGGGACAGGTTTAATGAGCAGTTCTTC.

The chain recombines TRBV5-1 with TRBJ2-2, with 13 bases aligning to TRBD2. The CDR3 consists of 16 residues. In germline, CDR1 is SGHRS, CDR2 YFSETQ. V lost 5 bases and J lost 0; bases outside the gene matches: 1. The CDR3 region is CASRGTSGANTGELFF. The DNA for the CDR3 is TGCGCCAGCAGGGGGACTAGCGGGGCGAACACCGGGGAGCTGTTTTTT. The entire variable domain, with the rest obtained from reference TRBV5-1 and TRBJ2-2, is as follows: KAGVTQTPRYLIKTRGQQVTLSCSPISGHRSVSWYQQTPGQGLQFLFEYFSETQRNKGNFPGRFSGRQFSNSRSEMNVSTLELGDSALYLCASRGTSGANTGELFFGEGSRLTVL.

The chain uses TRBV20-1 and TRBJ2-2; 11 bases line up with TRBD2. The CDR3 is made up of 15 amino acids. From germline, CDR1 is DFQATT and CDR2 SNEGSKA (reference sequence). J gave up 6 bases and V 4 bases, and 7 bases lay outside the gene matches. DNA of the CDR3: TGCAGTGCTAAACTAGCGGGGGCTCCATCCGGGGAGCTGTTTTTT. It codes for CSAKLAGAPSGELFF.

Many counts were recorded for this clonotype. The chain has TRBV10-3 and TRBJ2-5, with D unclear. The V gene's germline CDR1 is ENHRY and CDR2 SYGVKD. The CDR3 extends over 12 amino acids. V lost 0 bases and J lost 5, with 4 bases in between. The CDR3 sequence: CAISESAETQYF. CDR3 nucleotide sequence: TGTGCCATCAGTGAGTCGGCGGAGACCCAGTACTTC.

This clonotype was seen a few times. The chain recombines TRBV5-1 with TRBJ2-3; TRBD1 is a possible D gene (5 bases). This CDR3 is 14 amino acids long. Trimming took 2 bases from V and 3 from J, leaving 10 bases between them. Germline CDR1 and CDR2: SGHRS and YFSETQ. The CDR3 sequence: CASSLRGETDTQYF. CDR3 in DNA: TGCGCCAGCAGCTTAAGGGGCGAGACAGATACGCAGTATTTT.

This sequence joins TRBV29-1 and TRBJ1-2; D not certain. The CDR3 consists of 13 residues. Looked up from germline, CDR1 is SQVTM and CDR2 is ANQGSEA. V was cut by 3 bases and J by 7 bases, with 15 bases left in between. The chain's CDR3 is CSVEKTGPAGYTF. The CDR3 coding sequence is TGCAGCGTTGAGAAAACGGGCCCGGCTGGCTACACCTTC.

This clonotype was picked up many times. The chain combines TRBV5-1 with TRBJ1-1; D is uncertain. CDR1 and CDR2 from the germline V gene are SGHRS and YFSETQ. Trimming stripped 0 bases from V and 3 bases from J, with 6 bases between. This CDR3 region has 13 residues. The CDR3 sequence is CASSLVGYTEAFF. The CDR3 nucleotides are TGCGCCAGCAGCTTGGTGGGGTACACTGAAGCTTTCTTT. Full variable domain (outside the CDR3, taken from reference TRBV5-1 and TRBJ1-1): KAGVTQTPRYLIKTRGQQVTLSCSPISGHRSVSWYQQTPGQGLQFLFEYFSETQRNKGNFPGRFSGRQFSNSRSEMNVSTLELGDSALYLCASSLVGYTEAFFGQGTRLTVV.

The chain has TRBV7-2 and TRBJ2-1; 10 nucleotides agree with TRBD2. The CDR3 extends over 15 amino acids. Trimming took 3 bases from V and 8 from J; bases not matched to a gene: 7. CDR1 SGHTA and CDR2 FQGNSA come from the germline V gene. The CDR3 DNA reads as TGTGCCAGCAGCTTGAGCGGGGGGGGTTTAGATGAGCAGTTCTTC. The encoded protein is CASSLSGGGLDEQFF.

The chain links TRBV10-3 to TRBJ1-2; the D is unclear. Germline values: CDR1 ENHRY, CDR2 SYGVKD. Trimming stripped 8 bases from V and 6 bases from J, with 16 bases between. This CDR3 is built from 13 residues. This CDR3 reads CAIAAVQGNGYTF. CDR3 nucleotides: TGTGCCATCGCCGCGGTACAAGGAAATGGCTACACCTTC.

The V gene is TRBV12-3 or TRBV12-4, the J gene TRBJ1-5, with 8 positions matching TRBD1. Trimming removed 6 bases from V and 5 bases from J; junction bases left unmatched: 6. This CDR3 spans 14 amino acids. The CDR3 loop is CASRNNRGDQPQHF. CDR3 nucleotides: TGTGCCAGCAGGAATAACAGGGGGGATCAGCCCCAGCATTTT.

Notes on this clonotype: One junction end does not reproduce the germline sequence, and a read error may be involved. V and J are TRBV5-1 and TRBJ2-7; D is perhaps TRBD1 (5 bases). CDR3 size: 14 residues. Germline-derived CDR1 and CDR2 are SGHRS and YFSETQ. The CDR3 DNA reads TGCGCCAGCTGCGACAGACCTGCCTCCTGCGAGCAGTACTTC. Translated, it gives CASCDRPASCEQYF.

The V and J genes are TRBV20-1 and TRBJ1-5; D remains unclear. CDR3 size: 13 residues. V lost 8 bases and J 1 base, leaving 12 bases between the germline ends. The germline gives CDR1 DFQATT, CDR2 SNEGSKA (reference sequence). DNA of the CDR3: TGCAGTTTAGGGTTTAAGAGCAATCAGCCCCAGCATTTT. This encodes CSLGFKSNQPQHF.

V is TRBV7-2 and J is TRBJ2-1; 11 bases are shared with TRBD1. The V and J ends lost 5 bases and 8 bases, in that order; junction bases with no gene match: 8. The CDR3 contains 15 residues. CDR1 is SGHTA and CDR2 is FQGNSA in the germline V gene. CDR3 region: CASSQGTGGPYEQFF. In DNA, the CDR3 is TGTGCCAGCAGCCAAGGGACAGGGGGGCCTTATGAGCAGTTCTTC.

This clonotype was observed a few times. The V gene is TRBV2, the J gene TRBJ2-5, with 7 bases that match TRBD2. V trimming: 2 bases; J trimming: 0 bases; junction bases outside the gene matches: 0. Germline V gene data show CDR1 as SNHLY and CDR2 as FYNNEI. This CDR3 spans 14 amino acids. CDR3 DNA: TGTGCCAGCAGTGAAAGCGGGAACCAAGAGACCCAGTACTTC. This gives the protein CASSESGNQETQYF.

This clonotype was seen only a few times. The V and J genes are TRBV12-3 or TRBV12-4 and TRBJ1-2; D is uncertain. V dropped 1 base and J dropped 1 base, with 13 bases sitting between them. The CDR3 sequence is 16 residues long. The CDR3 sequence is CASSLGPRTFNYGYTF. CDR3 in DNA: TGTGCCAGCAGTTTAGGACCGAGGACCTTTAACTATGGCTACACCTTC.

As to this clonotype: One junction end disagrees with the germline gene, perhaps due to a read error. The chain links TRBV2 to TRBJ1-5, with 7 bases aligning to TRBD1. CDR1 is SNHLY, CDR2 FYNNEI, per germline. The CDR3 sequence is 16 residues long. The CDR3 sequence is CAGSVGFGQDYQPQHF. CDR3 nucleotide sequence: TGTGCCGGCAGTGTGGGGTTCGGACAGGACTATCAGCCCCAGCATTTT.

The V call is TRBV7-6, the J call TRBJ2-3; 7 nucleotides agree with TRBD1. V was pared by 5 bases and J by 2 bases, with 13 bases of the junction left unmatched. Germline V lookup: CDR1 SGHVS, CDR2 FNYEAQ. The CDR3 has 17 amino acids. CDR3 sequence: CASSPSRDSFFTDTQYF. Written as DNA, the CDR3 is TGTGCCAGCAGCCCGTCCCGGGACAGCTTTTTCACAGATACGCAGTATTTT.